This TCR beta chain was found in a study of beta chain features in type 1 diabetes. TCRB transcripts that were expressed got sequenced, as all of the isolated RNA had been reverse transcribed. Only in-frame clones appear in the TCRdb table, and some are missing; sequencing was by immunoSEQ multiplex PCR. There are some 240,000 clones in the sample; roughly a tenth occur only once, and approximately 1.4% lies in the top ten. Germline-derived CDR1 and CDR2 are SGHRS and YFSETQ. This CDR3 has 14 residues. Study-level points and caveats: More deletions and fewer insertions at VDJ junctions were found in patients with type 1 diabetes. TCRB repertoires of naive, central memory and Treg cells appeared more similar among patients than among healthy donors.

As concerns this clone: Its antigen is as yet unknown.

This receptor was taken from a man younger than 35 in good health. This chain links TRBV5-1 with TRBJ2-5; 10 nucleotides agree with TRBD1. With the DNA end fitting TRBJ2-7 better, the J assignment may be wrong. The sample comprised central memory CD4+ T cells from blood. The chain's CDR3 is CASSSRQGAGEQYF. As DNA, the CDR3 is TGCGCCAGCAGCTCACGACAGGGGGCTGGCGAGCAGTACTTC.